The rows below give T cell receptor beta chains drawn from one sample of a study of blood T cell repertoires in COVID-19. Profiled with immunoSEQ multiplex PCR; TCRdb holds only in-frame clones, not every one. The top ten hold approximately 4.7% of the sample, which has 150,000 to 200,000 clones, about 80% seen once. What was sequenced was PBMCs or T cells enriched from blood (not recorded which). Receptor source: a woman aged 60 to 75 with acute COVID-19. The conserved cysteine and the conserved F or W are not part of the CDR3 here. D genes are given only for firm matches. Not all rows give a size; the values are once, few, many and, for expanded clones, a class.

clone size,CDR3 length,J gene,V gene,D gene,CDR3 protein
.,13,TRBJ1-6,TRBV3-1/TRBV3-2,TRBD1,ASSAGTGHNSPLH
.,12,TRBJ1-2,TRBV7-2,.,ASSLDSGNYGYT
.,13,TRBJ1-3,TRBV18,TRBD1,ASSPLTGGRNTIY
.,10,TRBJ1-4,TRBV12-3/TRBV12-4,.,ASSVTGTWLF
few,10,TRBJ2-2,TRBV6-5,.,ASSYSAGELF
many,12,TRBJ1-2,TRBV5-1,.,ASSLEASWDGYT
once,10,TRBJ2-2,TRBV29-1,.,SGGVRAGELF
few,15,TRBJ1-2,TRBV24-1,TRBD1,ATSDSRRTGQDYGYT
.,13,TRBJ2-2,TRBV20-1,.,SASARGTNTGELF
.,15,TRBJ1-6,TRBV5-5,.,ASSFGHGQDYNSPLH